The 15 T cell receptor beta chains in this list originate from one sample, sequenced in a study of OX40 agonist ivuxolimab in advanced cancers. The table came from immunoSEQ multiplex PCR; TCRdb's copy has only in-frame clones and leaves some out. The table lists 77,000 or so clones, roughly 90% of them singletons. Material: CD4+ or CD8+ T cells sorted from blood, obtained in a trial of the OX40 agonist ivuxolimab. The receptor set was obtained from an adult with an advanced solid tumor such as melanoma, head and neck, liver or kidney cancer.

This clone was seen a handful of times. The chain couples TRBV19 to TRBJ2-2; D gene ambiguous. V lost 10 bases and J lost 4, with 10 bases in between. The CDR3 is 12 residues long. The germline V gene encodes CDR1 LNHDA and CDR2 SQIVND (reference sequence). The CDR3: CATGRITGELFF. Written as DNA, the CDR3 is TGTGCCACAGGAAGGATCACCGGGGAGCTGTTTTTT.

V is TRBV7-2 and J is TRBJ2-1, with D uncertain. CDR3 length: 17 residues. Trimming stripped 0 bases from V and 9 bases from J, with 21 bases between. CDR1 and CDR2 (germline): SGHTA, FQGNSA. The CDR3 DNA sequence: TGTGCCAGCAGCTTAGCGCGTTATATAGCTGGGCGGAGTGAGCAGTTCTTC. Protein product: CASSLARYIAGRSEQFF.

CDR3 coding DNA: TGTGCCAGTAGTCCTAGCGGGCACAATGAGCAGTTCTTC. It codes for CASSPSGHNEQFF. This sequence joins TRBV19 and TRBJ2-1; TRBD2 aligns across 8 bases. J lost 5 bases, V lost 5 bases, and 2 bases had no gene match. The CDR3 is 13 residues long. CDR1 is LNHDA, CDR2 SQIVND, per germline (reference sequence).

This clone was detected once. The chain joins TRBV5-1 to TRBJ1-2, with TRBD1 matching 10 bases. Germline trimming cut 4 bases from V and 4 bases from J; bases unmatched to any gene: 4. The CDR3 extends over 14 amino acids. Germline V gives CDR1 SGHRS, CDR2 YFSETQ. The CDR3 loop reads CASSPGQGTYGYTF. CDR3 nucleotides: TGCGCCAGCAGCCCGGGACAGGGGACCTATGGCTACACCTTC.

V usage is TRBV6-5 and J usage is TRBJ2-7; D unclear. Trimming left V 2 bases short and J 2 bases short, with 16 bases between. Germline V CDR1 and CDR2: MNHEY, SVGAGI. The CDR3 is 16 amino acids. Written as DNA, the CDR3 is TGTGCCAGCAGTTACCGAGCCAGGATCACCACCTACGAGCAGTACTTC. This gives the protein CASSYRARITTYEQYF.

The chain employs TRBV7-8 and TRBJ2-2; the match to TRBD1 covers 8 bases. J gave up 0 bases and V 3 bases, and 0 bases lay outside the gene matches. The CDR3 is 15 residues long. Germline CDR1 is SGHVS and CDR2 is FQNEAQ. DNA for the CDR3: TGTGCCAGCAGCTTGACAGGGGCGAACACCGGGGAGCTGTTTTTT. Encoded protein: CASSLTGANTGELFF.

This sequence joins TRBV7-9 and TRBJ2-5; weak D call: TRBD2 (5 bases). CDR1 and CDR2 (germline): SEHNR, FQNEAQ (reference sequence). There are 16 residues in the CDR3. V lost 1 base and J lost 5, with 17 bases in between. The CDR3 sequence is CASSLELRRPRETQYF. Written as DNA, the CDR3 is TGTGCCAGCAGCTTAGAGCTAAGGAGGCCTCGGGAGACCCAGTACTTC.

The J gene is TRBJ2-4, the V gene TRBV4-1; TRBD2 matches at 9 bases. Germline V gene data show CDR1 as MGHRA and CDR2 as YSYEKL. This CDR3 contains 17 residues. The V and J ends lost 0 bases and 2 bases, in that order; junction bases with no gene match: 5. CDR3 region: CASSQDGAGGSKNIQYF. In DNA form, the CDR3 reads TGCGCCAGCAGCCAAGATGGGGCGGGGGGGTCCAAAAACATTCAGTACTTC.

This clone has only one observation. The rearrangement joins TRBV29-1 to TRBJ1-2; tentatively, D is TRBD1 (6 bases). CDR1 and CDR2 from the germline V gene are SQVTM and ANQGSEA. This CDR3 has 12 residues. Between the trimmed V and J ends, which lost 7 bases and 5 bases, there was a span of 14 bases. The CDR3 is CSDKRGGYGYTF. Here the CDR3 DNA reads TGCAGCGACAAGAGAGGGGGTTATGGCTACACCTTC. Based on the CDR3 plus reference TRBV29-1 and TRBJ1-2, the full variable domain is SAVISQKPSRDICQRGTSLTIQCQVDSQVTMMFWYRQQPGQSLTLIATANQGSEATYESGFVIDKFPISRPNLTFSTLTVSNMSPEDSSIYLCSDKRGGYGYTFGSGTRLTVV.

The gene calls are TRBV6-1 and TRBJ1-2; D possibly corresponds to TRBD1 (5 bases). Germline V gene sequence: CDR1 MNHNS, CDR2 SASEGT. This CDR3 is 14 amino acids long. V gave up 2 bases and J gave up 5 bases, with 12 bases separating them. The CDR3 region is CASSETGIGYGYTF. CDR3 DNA: TGTGCCAGCAGTGAAACAGGAATCGGGTATGGCTACACCTTC.

This chain joins TRBV29-1 and TRBJ2-7, with D hard to call. V lost 4 bases and J lost 3, with 7 bases in between. Germline CDR1 SQVTM, CDR2 ANQGSEA. The CDR3 runs to 11 residues. In nucleotides, the CDR3 is TGCAGCGTTGCCAAAGACTACGAGCAGTACTTC. Amino acids: CSVAKDYEQYF.

This sequence joins TRBV7-2 and TRBJ2-5; TRBD1 aligns across 11 bases. CDR3 length equals 16 residues. Trimming took 4 bases from V and 4 from J; bases not matched to a gene: 8. Per the germline V gene, CDR1 is SGHTA and CDR2 is FQGNSA. In DNA form, the CDR3 reads TGTGCCAGCAGCTCCGGGGGACAGGGGGTCCGAGAGACCCAGTACTTC. Residues: CASSSGGQGVRETQYF.

The chain couples TRBV5-8 to TRBJ2-7; D is perhaps TRBD1 or TRBD2 (5 bases each). With 0 bases removed from V and 0 bases from J, the gap between germline ends came to 13 bases. The germline V gene encodes CDR1 SGHTS and CDR2 YDEGEE. The CDR3 length is 16 residues. CDR3 coding DNA: TGTGCCAGCAGCTTGGGGGGGACCCCGAGCTCCTACGAGCAGTACTTC. Protein: CASSLGGTPSSYEQYF. The whole variable domain, remainder taken from reference TRBV5-8 and TRBJ2-7, is EAGVTQSPTHLIKTRGQQATLRCSPISGHTSVYWYQQALGLGLQFLLWYDEGEERNRGNFPPRFSGRQFPNYSSELNVNALELEDSALYLCASSLGGTPSSYEQYFGPGTRLTVT.

This sequence joins TRBV30 and TRBJ2-5; the match to TRBD1 covers 10 bases. Looked up from germline, CDR1 is GTSNPN and CDR2 is SVGIG (reference sequence). V was clipped by 7 bases and J by 2 bases; unmatched bases: 4. The CDR3 has 13 residues. The chain's CDR3 is CASRDRGQETQYF. The CDR3 DNA is TGTGCCTCCCGGGACAGGGGACAAGAGACCCAGTACTTC. Complete variable domain (other parts from reference TRBV30 and TRBJ2-5): SQTIHQWPATLVQPVGSPLSLECTVEGTSNPNLYWYRQAAGRGLQLLFYSVGIGQISSEVPQNLSASRPQDRQFILSSKKLLLSDSGFYLCASRDRGQETQYFGPGTRLLVL.

In DNA, the CDR3 is TGTGCCACCCGGCGGGGAGGGGGTCAGCCCCAGCATTTT. This translates into CATRRGGGQPQHF. The V and J genes are TRBV27 and TRBJ1-5, with a tentative D call TRBD1 (6 bases). The ends were cut back, 10 bases at V and 6 bases at J, with 16 bases in the middle. The CDR3 runs 13 residues. Germline loops: CDR1 MNHEY, CDR2 SMNVEV (reference sequence).